In this sample, the clone carrying this T cell receptor (beta chain) turned up many times. These data originate in a study of human T cells and chemical hapten exposure. Study overall: The patients were mostly female; they had alopecia areata, totalis or universalis.

Described time point: pre-sensitization, week 0. Indicated treatment: therapeutic diphenylcyclopropenone sensitization with weekly scalp DPC. Researchers extracted total RNA from unfractionated whole blood. TCRdb reprocessed the RACE reads with MiXCR, giving one entry per CDR3 protein. Here the sample spans 50,000 to 70,000 distinct CDR3 sequences, roughly 9.8% being singletons. After removal of 0 bases from V and 3 bases from J, the junction contained 3 bases not matched to a gene. Germline V lookup: CDR1 MNHNY, CDR2 SVGAGI (reference sequence). This CDR3 has 15 amino acids. The sequence was collected from a middle-aged man with alopecia areata. Some clones in this sample may be carry-over from other donors' samples. The sequences come from whole blood, collected in connection with sensitization to the hapten diphenylcyclopropenone (DPC). The J gene is TRBJ2-7, the V gene TRBV6-6; 9 bases fit TRBD2. CDR3: CASSYSTSGIYEQYF. DNA for the CDR3: TGTGCCAGCAGTTACTCGACTAGCGGCATCTACGAGCAGTACTTC.